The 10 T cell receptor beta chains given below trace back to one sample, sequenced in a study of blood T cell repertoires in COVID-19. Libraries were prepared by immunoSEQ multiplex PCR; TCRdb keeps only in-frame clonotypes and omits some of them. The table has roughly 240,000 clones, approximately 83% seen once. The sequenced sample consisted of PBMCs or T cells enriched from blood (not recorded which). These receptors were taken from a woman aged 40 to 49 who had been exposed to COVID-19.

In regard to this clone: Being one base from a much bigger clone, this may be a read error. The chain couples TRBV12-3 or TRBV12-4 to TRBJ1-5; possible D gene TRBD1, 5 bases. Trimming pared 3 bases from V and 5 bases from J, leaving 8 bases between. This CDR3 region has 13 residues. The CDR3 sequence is CASSFKGDQPQHF. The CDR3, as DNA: TGTGCCAGCAGTTTTAAAGGGGATCAGCCCCAGCATTTT.

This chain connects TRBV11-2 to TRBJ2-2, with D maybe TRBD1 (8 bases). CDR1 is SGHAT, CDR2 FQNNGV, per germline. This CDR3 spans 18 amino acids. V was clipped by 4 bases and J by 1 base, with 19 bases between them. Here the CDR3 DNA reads TGTGCCAGCAGCTCCCACATGGGGGGGACAGGGAACACCGGGGAGCTGTTTTTT. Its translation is CASSSHMGGTGNTGELFF.

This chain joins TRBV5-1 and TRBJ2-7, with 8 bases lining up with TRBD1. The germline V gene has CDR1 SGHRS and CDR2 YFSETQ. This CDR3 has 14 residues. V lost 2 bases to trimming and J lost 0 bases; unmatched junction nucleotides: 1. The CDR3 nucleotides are TGCGCCAGCAGCTTTGGGACAGGCTCCTACGAGCAGTACTTC. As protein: CASSFGTGSYEQYF.

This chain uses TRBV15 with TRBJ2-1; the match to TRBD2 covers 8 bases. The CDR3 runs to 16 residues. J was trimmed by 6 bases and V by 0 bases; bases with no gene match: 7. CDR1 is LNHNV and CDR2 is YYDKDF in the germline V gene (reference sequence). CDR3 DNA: TGTGCCACCAGCAGAGACCGACGGGGGGGCCGCAATGAGCAGTTCTTC. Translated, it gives CATSRDRRGGRNEQFF.

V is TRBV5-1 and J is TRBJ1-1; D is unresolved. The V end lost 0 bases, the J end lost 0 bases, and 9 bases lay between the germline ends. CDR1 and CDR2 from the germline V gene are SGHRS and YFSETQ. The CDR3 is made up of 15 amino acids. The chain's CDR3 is CASSLGQVMNTEAFF. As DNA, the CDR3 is TGCGCCAGCAGCTTGGGGCAGGTCATGAACACTGAAGCTTTCTTT.

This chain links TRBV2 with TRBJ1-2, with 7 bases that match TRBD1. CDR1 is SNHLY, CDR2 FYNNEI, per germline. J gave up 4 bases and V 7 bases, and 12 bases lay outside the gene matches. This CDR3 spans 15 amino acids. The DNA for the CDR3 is TGTGCCAGCACCCTCGGGACAGCTATCGGCTATGGCTACACCTTC. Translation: CASTLGTAIGYGYTF.

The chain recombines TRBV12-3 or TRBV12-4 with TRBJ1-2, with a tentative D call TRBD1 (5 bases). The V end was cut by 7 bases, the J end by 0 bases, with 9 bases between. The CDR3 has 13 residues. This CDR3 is CASTPGPNYGYTF. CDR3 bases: TGTGCCAGCACCCCAGGGCCTAACTATGGCTACACCTTC.

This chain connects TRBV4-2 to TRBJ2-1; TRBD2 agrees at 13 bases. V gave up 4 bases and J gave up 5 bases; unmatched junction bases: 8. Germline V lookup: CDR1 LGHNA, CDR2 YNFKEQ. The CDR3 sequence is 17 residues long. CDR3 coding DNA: TGTGCCAGCAGCCGAATCGGACTAGCGGGGGCGAACAATGAGCAGTTCTTC. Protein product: CASSRIGLAGANNEQFF.

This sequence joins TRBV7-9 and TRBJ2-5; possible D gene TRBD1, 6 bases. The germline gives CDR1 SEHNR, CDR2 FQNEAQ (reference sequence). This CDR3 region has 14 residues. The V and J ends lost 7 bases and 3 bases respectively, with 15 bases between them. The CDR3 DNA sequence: TGTGCCAGCACTCCATTTGGGGGCGAAGAGACCCAGTACTTC. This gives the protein CASTPFGGEETQYF.

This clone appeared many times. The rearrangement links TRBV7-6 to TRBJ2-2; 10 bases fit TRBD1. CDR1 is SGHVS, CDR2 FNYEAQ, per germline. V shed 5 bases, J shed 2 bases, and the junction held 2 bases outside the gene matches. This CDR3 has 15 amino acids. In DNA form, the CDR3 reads TGTGCCAGCAGCAGACAGGGGGCCAACACCGGGGAGCTGTTTTTT. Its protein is CASSRQGANTGELFF.